A single T cell receptor beta chain is shown here with its context. The data originate from a study of T cell changes during pregnancy in multiple sclerosis. Data came from immunoSEQ multiplex PCR; TCRdb stores just in-frame clones and leaves some out. The sample lists around 100,000 clones, approximately 94% occurring once. The material was peripheral blood, obtained before pregnancy. This TCR was recovered from a female donor with multiple sclerosis, enrolled in a pregnancy study.

In DNA form, the CDR3 reads TGTGCCAGCAGCCCGGGACAGGGCGCCTACGAGCAGTACTTC. Translation: CASSPGQGAYEQYF. The chain uses TRBV4-2 and TRBJ2-7; TRBD1 aligns across 9 bases. V lost 4 bases and J lost 2; bases outside the gene matches: 3. The CDR3 consists of 14 residues. CDR1 is LGHNA and CDR2 is YNFKEQ in the germline V gene.